A single sample gave rise to the 10 T cell receptor beta chains below, sequenced in a study of T cell responses to AZD1222 COVID-19 vaccine. Clones were sequenced by immunoSEQ multiplex PCR, and TCRdb holds only the in-frame ones, with some missing. The sample carries about 100,000 clones, roughly nine tenths recorded once. The source material was peripheral blood, sampled 28 days after the second AZD1222 dose. All receptors come from an adult who received the AZD1222 COVID-19 vaccine.

The chain combines TRBV5-1 with TRBJ2-3, with a tentative D call TRBD2 (5 bases). V was shortened by 8 bases and J by 1 base, with 17 bases between the two germline ends. In germline, CDR1 is SGHRS, CDR2 YFSETQ. This CDR3 spans 15 amino acids. CDR3 nucleotide sequence: TGCGCCAGTAAACTACTAGAAAGGGGCACAGATACGCAGTATTTT. This sequence encodes CASKLLERGTDTQYF.

The chain is built from TRBV7-2 and TRBJ2-5; no definite D call. V lost 2 bases and J 7 bases, leaving 11 bases between the germline ends. Germline CDR1 reads SGHTA; CDR2 reads FQGNSA. CDR3 length: 13 amino acids. The CDR3 protein is CASSLSLVGTQYF. The CDR3, as DNA: TGTGCCAGCAGCTTAAGCCTGGTAGGGACCCAGTACTTC.

The chain links TRBV9 to TRBJ1-3, with 7 bases that match TRBD1. The trim removed 0 bases at V and 0 bases at J, leaving 3 bases unmatched. This CDR3 comprises 16 residues. Per germline, CDR1 SGDLS and CDR2 YYNGEE. CDR3 protein: CASSVVGGGSGNTIYF. DNA of the CDR3: TGTGCCAGCAGCGTAGTAGGGGGCGGCTCTGGAAACACCATATATTTT.

This chain links TRBV6-5 with TRBJ1-1; D gene ambiguous. This CDR3 region has 11 residues. Germline assignment: CDR1 MNHEY and CDR2 SVGAGI. V was clipped by 8 bases and J by 1 base, with 5 bases between them. CDR3 DNA sequence: TGTGCCAGCGGCAGGAACACTGAAGCTTTCTTT. Amino acids: CASGRNTEAFF.

The rearrangement joins TRBV3-1 (or the pseudogene TRBV3-2) to TRBJ2-7; 9 bases agree with TRBD1. In germline, CDR1 is LGHDT, CDR2 YNNKEL (reference sequence). J lost 4 bases, V lost 5 bases, and 3 bases had no gene match. The CDR3 consists of 13 residues. Here the CDR3 reads CASSLGQGYEQYF. The CDR3 DNA is TGTGCCAGCAGCTTGGGACAGGGATACGAGCAGTACTTC.

The chain joins TRBV2 to TRBJ2-7, with 8 bases matching TRBD2. V shed 5 bases and J 5 bases; nucleotides not matched to a gene: 2. This CDR3 has 12 amino acids. Germline CDR1 is SNHLY and CDR2 is FYNNEI. DNA for the CDR3: TGTGCCAGCAGTTTGACTAGCGACGAGCAGTACTTC. Its protein product is CASSLTSDEQYF.

The genes are TRBV9 and TRBJ1-4; D possibly corresponds to TRBD1 (5 bases). The CDR3 covers 13 residues. V was trimmed by 4 bases and J by 11 bases, leaving 15 bases between them. Germline V CDR1 and CDR2: SGDLS, YYNGEE. The CDR3 DNA reads as TGTGCCAGCAGCTCCTTAATTCGGGGGAAACTGTTTTTT. The encoded protein is CASSSLIRGKLFF.

The chain combines TRBV28 with TRBJ1-2, with TRBD1 matching over 8 bases. The CDR3 totals 14 residues. Germline-derived CDR1 and CDR2 are MDHEN and SYDVKM. J lost 4 bases, V lost 1 base, and 2 bases had no gene match. This CDR3 reads CASSLSDRGYGYTF. The CDR3 region has the DNA TGTGCCAGCAGTTTATCAGACAGGGGCTATGGCTACACCTTC.

CDR3 sequence reads: CAILKSYNSPLHF. CDR3 DNA sequence: TGTGCCATCCTTAAATCCTATAATTCACCCCTCCACTTT. The V call is TRBV7-2, the J call TRBJ1-6; D not certain. V was pared by 10 bases and J by 1 base, with 8 bases between. The length of the CDR3 is 13 residues. CDR1 and CDR2 (germline): SGHTA, FQGNSA.

The chain recombines TRBV5-1 with TRBJ2-5; D remains unclear. Trimming removed 0 bases at V and 5 bases at J, with 11 bases between. Per the germline V gene, CDR1 is SGHRS and CDR2 is YFSETQ. This CDR3 comprises 14 residues. CDR3 sequence (DNA): TGCGCCAGCAGCTTGGAAGTTAATAGGGAGACCCAGTACTTC. This encodes CASSLEVNRETQYF.